The rows below give T cell receptor beta chains drawn from one sample of a study of blood T cell repertoires in COVID-19. Data came from immunoSEQ multiplex PCR; TCRdb stores just in-frame clones and leaves some out. The data contain 49,000 or so clones, approximately 83% of them singletons. The sequenced material came from peripheral blood. All receptors come from a woman older than 75 with COVID-19, enrolled during active disease. CDR3s include the opening cysteine and the closing phenylalanine or tryptophan. The D gene is left open where the match is weak. Clone size is stated in some rows and not others, as once, few, many or a class when expanded.

TRBD1	NA	TRBV28	TRBJ2-7	TGTGCCAGCACCCGTGGGACAGGGGGCTCCTACGAGCAGTACTTC	CASTRGTGGSYEQYF
NA	NA	TRBV7-2	TRBJ1-6	TGTGCCAGCAGCAGGGGATTAAATTCACCCCTCCACTTT	CASSRGLNSPLHF
TRBD1	NA	TRBV5-4	TRBJ2-7	TGTGCCAGCAGCGGGGACAGGGGGCTCAGCGAGCAGTACTTC	CASSGDRGLSEQYF
TRBD1	NA	TRBV7-9	TRBJ2-1	TGTGCCAGCAGCTTTAAGGGACAGCCCAATGAGCAGTTCTTC	CASSFKGQPNEQFF
NA	NA	TRBV18	TRBJ2-2	TGTGCCAGCTCACCCCCCGGGAGAAGCGGAAACACCGGGGAGCTGTTTTTT	CASSPPGRSGNTGELFF
TRBD1	once	TRBV4-3	TRBJ2-3	TGCGCCAGCAGCCAAGATTCCCCAGGGGGATTTGGAGATACGCAGTATTTT	CASSQDSPGGFGDTQYF
NA	NA	TRBV19	TRBJ2-5	TGTGCCAGTAGTACTAGGGGTAATCTAATCGCGGAGACCCAGTACTTC	CASSTRGNLIAETQYF
NA	once	TRBV18	TRBJ2-7	TGTGCCAGCTCACCCAGTACTAGCTACGAGCAGTACTTC	CASSPSTSYEQYF
NA	NA	TRBV28	TRBJ2-7	TGTGCCAGCAGTTTGACAGCCTCCTACGAGCAGTACTTC	CASSLTASYEQYF
TRBD1	NA	TRBV3-1/TRBV3-2	TRBJ1-1	TGTGCCAGCAGCCAAGGGGACAGGTCAACGGCTTTCTTT	CASSQGDRSTAFF
TRBD2	NA	TRBV7-9	TRBJ2-5	TGTGCCAGCAGCTTCTATGCCGGGACTAGCATCCAAGAGACCCAGTACTTC	CASSFYAGTSIQETQYF
TRBD1	NA	TRBV25-1	TRBJ1-6	TGTGCCAGCAGCGGGACAGGCTATAATTCACCCCTCCACTTT	CASSGTGYNSPLHF
NA	few	TRBV9	TRBJ2-5	TGTGCCAGCAGCCCTCAGGGTTTCGAGACCCAGTACTTC	CASSPQGFETQYF
NA	NA	TRBV7-9	TRBJ1-1	TGTGCCAGCAGCTCTCAGGGGAGTACTGAAGCTTTCTTT	CASSSQGSTEAFF
NA	NA	TRBV5-5	TRBJ1-1	TGTGCCAGCAGCCAGCTCGCGAGGACAATGAACACTGAAGCTTTCTTT	CASSQLARTMNTEAFF
NA	NA	TRBV21-1	TRBJ2-3	TGTGCCAGCGAAGATCGGAGGCGCACAGATACGCAGTATTTT	CASEDRRRTDTQYF
TRBD2	once	TRBV18	TRBJ2-7	TGTGCCAGCTCGACTAGCGGGAGTGAACACTTCTCCTACGAGCAGTACTTC	CASSTSGSEHFSYEQYF
TRBD1	NA	TRBV6-2/TRBV6-3	TRBJ2-7	TGTGCCAGCAGTTTCCGTCCGGACAGGGTGCCCTACGAGCAGTACTTC	CASSFRPDRVPYEQYF
NA	NA	TRBV2	TRBJ2-4	TGTGCCAGCAGTGACGGAATGCGGCTACAGTACTTC	CASSDGMRLQYF
TRBD1	NA	TRBV24-1	TRBJ2-2	TGTGCCACCAGTCTCACAGGGGGCGGCACCGGGGAGCTGTTTTTT	CATSLTGGGTGELFF
TRBD1	NA	TRBV7-3	TRBJ2-1	TGTGCCAGCAGCTCGAGGGGGCAGGCCTACAATGAGCAGTTCTTC	CASSSRGQAYNEQFF
TRBD2	NA	TRBV7-2	TRBJ2-3	TGTGCCAGCAGCTCGGGACTAGCGGGAGGGTCAGATACGCAGTATTTT	CASSSGLAGGSDTQYF
NA	once	TRBV27	TRBJ2-7	TGTGCCAGCAGTCCCGTGGGCAGGGGCTACGAGCAGTACTTC	CASSPVGRGYEQYF
NA	NA	TRBV2	TRBJ2-1	TGTGCCAGCAGTGACGAGCAGGGTGGTGAGCAGTTCTTC	CASSDEQGGEQFF
TRBD2	NA	TRBV28	TRBJ2-7	TGTGCCAGCAGTTTATTTGGGTCTAGCGGGAGCTACGAGCAGTACTTC	CASSLFGSSGSYEQYF
NA	large	TRBV18	TRBJ1-5	TGTGCCAGCTCAAGTTCCCAACGAGGTCAGCCCCAGCATTTT	CASSSSQRGQPQHF
TRBD1	NA	TRBV28	TRBJ2-2	TGTGCCAGCAGTTCGCCGGGACAGTCAAACACCGGGGAGCTGTTTTTT	CASSSPGQSNTGELFF
NA	NA	TRBV9	TRBJ2-3	TGTGCCAGCAGTTCCGCTCAGGACAGAAGCACAGATACGCAGTATTTT	CASSSAQDRSTDTQYF
TRBD1	NA	TRBV4-1	TRBJ1-2	TGCGCCAGCAGCCTGGGACAGGGGGCAAAAGCTGGAGGCTACACCTTC	CASSLGQGAKAGGYTF
NA	once	TRBV7-2	TRBJ2-7	TGTGCCAGCAGCTTAACCGCCAGGGCTTTGCCCTACGAGCAGTACTTC	CASSLTARALPYEQYF
TRBD1	NA	TRBV18	TRBJ1-5	TGTGCCAGCTCACCACCGCGGGACAGGGGGGATCAGCCCCAGCATTTT	CASSPPRDRGDQPQHF
TRBD2	once	TRBV6-6	TRBJ2-1	TGTGCCAGCAGCGACAAGGAGCGGGAGGCCACCAATGAGCAGTTCTTC	CASSDKEREATNEQFF
NA	NA	TRBV7-2	TRBJ2-3	TGTGCCAGCAGCCAGCTAGGGGGGGCGGGCACAGATACGCAGTATTTT	CASSQLGGAGTDTQYF
NA	NA	TRBV9	TRBJ1-4	TGTGCCAGCAGCGTAGTGGCCCATGATGAAAAACTGTTTTTT	CASSVVAHDEKLFF
TRBD2	NA	TRBV6-6	TRBJ2-3	TGTGCCAGCAGTCCCTTCGCCCTAGATTCCCTTAGCGGGTTTAGAGATACGCAGTATTTT	CASSPFALDSLSGFRDTQYF
NA	NA	TRBV19	TRBJ1-1	TGTGCCAGTACCCTCGGACTCCTCACTGAAGCTTTCTTT	CASTLGLLTEAFF
TRBD2	NA	TRBV7-2	TRBJ2-7	TGTGCCAGCAGCTTGGGACTAGCGGGAGTCGAGCAGTACTTC	CASSLGLAGVEQYF
TRBD2	once	TRBV29-1	TRBJ2-5	TGCAGCGTTGGGGAGGGTCTAGAGACCCAGTACTTC	CSVGEGLETQYF
TRBD1	NA	TRBV29-1	TRBJ2-7	TGCAGCGTGTGCCCAGGGACAGCCTACGAGCAGTACTTC	CSVCPGTAYEQYF
NA	NA	TRBV27	TRBJ1-5	TGTGCCAGCAGTTTATCGGGGGGGCACCAGCCCCAGCATTTT	CASSLSGGHQPQHF
NA	once	TRBV7-2	TRBJ1-5	TGTGCCAGCAGCTTCCGGACAGAGGGGAATCAGCCCCAGCATTTT	CASSFRTEGNQPQHF
TRBD2	NA	TRBV3-1/TRBV3-2	TRBJ2-5	TGTGCCAGCAGCCAAGGGGCTAGCGGGAGGGGGGCAAGGGAGACCCAGTACTTC	CASSQGASGRGARETQYF
NA	NA	TRBV7-8	TRBJ1-5	TGTGCCAGCAGCTTAGCACAGGGCCGCAATCAGCCCCAGCATTTT	CASSLAQGRNQPQHF
NA	NA	TRBV28	TRBJ1-5	TGTGCCAGCCAGAATAGCAATCAGCCCCAGCATTTT	CASQNSNQPQHF
NA	NA	TRBV4-3	TRBJ1-4	TGCGCCAGCAGCCAAGTACGGTTCCAAAATGAAAAACTGTTTTTT	CASSQVRFQNEKLFF
TRBD1	NA	TRBV10-3	TRBJ2-1	TGTGCCATCGAGAAGGGGGCCCCTCGAGGTGAGCAGTTCTTC	CAIEKGAPRGEQFF
NA	NA	TRBV11-3	TRBJ2-7	TGTGCCAGCAGCTTCCGACAGTGCCTCTCCTACGAGCAGTACTTC	CASSFRQCLSYEQYF
NA	NA	TRBV5-4	TRBJ2-5	TGTGCCAGCAGCTTGGGAACAGCTACTCAAGAGACCCAGTACTTC	CASSLGTATQETQYF